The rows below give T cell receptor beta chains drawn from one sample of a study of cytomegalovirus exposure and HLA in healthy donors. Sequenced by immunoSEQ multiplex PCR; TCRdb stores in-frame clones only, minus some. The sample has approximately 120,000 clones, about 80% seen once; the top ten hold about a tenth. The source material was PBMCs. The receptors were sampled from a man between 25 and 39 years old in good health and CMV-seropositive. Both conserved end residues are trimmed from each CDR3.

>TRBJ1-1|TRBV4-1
ASSQEDRLNTEAF
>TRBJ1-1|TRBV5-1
ASSSLQEGAYTEAF
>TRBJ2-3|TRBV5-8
ASSSRIRTDTQY
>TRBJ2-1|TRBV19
ASSIDLAGGLWEQF
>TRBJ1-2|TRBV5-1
ASSLAPDQLYGYT
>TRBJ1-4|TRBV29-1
SVAPTGGIEKLF
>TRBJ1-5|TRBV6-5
ASSLTGLNQPQH
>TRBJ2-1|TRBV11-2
ASSTGLVYEQF
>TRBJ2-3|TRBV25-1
ALGPGGVTDTQY
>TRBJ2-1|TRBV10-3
AISGTSGSLGFTGNEQF
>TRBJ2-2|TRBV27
ASSLAGGPAGELF
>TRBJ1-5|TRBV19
ASSVGLGSNQPQH
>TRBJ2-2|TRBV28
ASSLGTANTGELF
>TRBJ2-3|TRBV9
ASSVGTASTDTQY
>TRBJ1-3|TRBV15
ATAGGNTIY
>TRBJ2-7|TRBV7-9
ASSSARRDSPYEQY
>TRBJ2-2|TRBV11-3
ASSLGAQRGPGELF
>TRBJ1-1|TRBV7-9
ASRLGGGTEAF
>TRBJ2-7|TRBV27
ASSPSCLAGGCNHEQY
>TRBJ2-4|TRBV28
ASRGQGLAKNIQY
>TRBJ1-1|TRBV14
ASSQDLWNTEAF
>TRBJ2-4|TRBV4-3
ASSQTGGENIQY
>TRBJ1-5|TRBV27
ASSYPDRDQPQH
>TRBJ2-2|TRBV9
ASSGGNTGELF
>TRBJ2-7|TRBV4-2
ASSKDPGGPYEQY
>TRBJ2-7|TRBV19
ASSMVAGGYEQY
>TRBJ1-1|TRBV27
ASSSQDNTEAF
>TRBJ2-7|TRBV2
ASRGRAYEQY
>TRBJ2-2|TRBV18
ASSLGTANTGELF